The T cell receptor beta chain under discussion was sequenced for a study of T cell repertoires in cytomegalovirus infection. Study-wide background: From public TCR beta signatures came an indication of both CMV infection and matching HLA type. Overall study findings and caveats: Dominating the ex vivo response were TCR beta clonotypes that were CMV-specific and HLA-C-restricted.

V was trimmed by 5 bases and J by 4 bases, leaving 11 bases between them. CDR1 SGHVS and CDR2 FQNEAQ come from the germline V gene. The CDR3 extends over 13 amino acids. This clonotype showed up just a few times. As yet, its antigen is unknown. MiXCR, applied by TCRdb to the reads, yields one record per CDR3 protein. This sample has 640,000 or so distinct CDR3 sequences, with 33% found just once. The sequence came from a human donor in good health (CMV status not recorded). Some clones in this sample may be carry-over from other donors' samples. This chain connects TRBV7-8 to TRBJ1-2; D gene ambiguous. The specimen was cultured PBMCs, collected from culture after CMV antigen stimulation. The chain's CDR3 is CASSPPMGYGYTF. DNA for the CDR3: TGTGCCAGCAGCCCCCCCATGGGCTATGGCTACACCTTC.